The 18 T cell receptor beta chains listed next were all sequenced from one sample in a study of CD8+CD57+ T cells in acquired aplastic anemia. CDR3 and TCR beta VDJ profiling relied on a genomic DNA template. TCRdb analysed the reads with MiXCR anew, one entry per CDR3 protein. The sample records some 200,000 distinct CDR3 sequences, 65% being singletons. An expansion of CD8+CD57+ cells by flow cytometry had been shown in patients chosen for sequencing. Sequencing used sorted CD4+, CD8+, or CD8+CD57+ T cells (not recorded which) from PBMCs. All receptors derive from a human donor with aplastic anemia.

The rearrangement links TRBV7-6 to TRBJ1-6; 8 bases align to TRBD1. The V gene end was trimmed by 5 bases and the J gene end by 4 bases; junction bases not matched to a gene: 7. The CDR3 consists of 16 residues. CDR1 and CDR2 (germline): SGHVS, FNYEAQ. The CDR3 bases are TGTGCCAGCAGCCCATTCGGACAGGGATATAATTCACCCCTCCACTTT. It specifies CASSPFGQGYNSPLHF.

This chain uses TRBV20-1 with TRBJ2-2, with unresolved D. CDR3 length: 9 residues. Germline V gene data show CDR1 as DFQATT and CDR2 as SNEGSKA (reference sequence). The ends were cut back, 4 bases at V and 9 bases at J, with 3 bases in the middle. CDR3 loop: CSANRELFF. Written as DNA, the CDR3 is TGCAGTGCTAACCGGGAGCTGTTTTTT.

The J gene is TRBJ1-2, the V gene TRBV10-3; 8 nucleotides align to TRBD1. The CDR3 length is 15 residues. Germline V gene sequence: CDR1 ENHRY, CDR2 SYGVKD. Losses at the gene ends were 2 bases for V and 7 bases for J; bases not matched to a gene: 9. CDR3 coding DNA: TGTGCCATCAGTGAGGGGGCAGGGGGCAATCTTGGCTACACCTTC. Translated, it gives CAISEGAGGNLGYTF.

This chain connects TRBV4-1 to TRBJ2-7, with a weak D call TRBD1 (6 bases). Trimming stripped 0 bases from V and 6 bases from J, with 15 bases between. The CDR3 contains 15 residues. The germline CDR1 and CDR2 sequences are MGHRA and YSYEKL. CDR3 coding DNA: TGCGCCAGCAGCCAAGACTGGGGGCGTTTGGGCGAGCAGTACTTC. Amino acid sequence: CASSQDWGRLGEQYF.

The V and J genes are TRBV5-6 and TRBJ1-3; 7 nucleotides align to TRBD1. The length of the CDR3 is 13 residues. The V gene end was trimmed by 6 bases and the J gene end by 6 bases; junction bases not matched to a gene: 6. Germline lookup yields CDR1 SGHDT and CDR2 YYEEEE. The CDR3 reads CASIRQGENTIYF. CDR3 nucleotides: TGTGCCAGCATAAGACAGGGAGAAAACACCATATATTTT. Based on the CDR3 plus reference TRBV5-6 and TRBJ1-3, the full variable domain is DAGVTQSPTHLIKTRGQQVTLRCSPKSGHDTVSWYQQALGQGPQFIFQYYEEEERQRGNFPDRFSGHQFPNYSSELNVNALLLGDSALYLCASIRQGENTIYFGEGSWLTVV.

This clonotype turned up a few times. This sequence joins TRBV7-9 and TRBJ2-7; D unresolved. V was clipped by 5 bases and J by 0 bases, with 11 bases between them. CDR3 length equals 14 residues. CDR1 and CDR2 (germline): SEHNR, FQNEAQ (reference sequence). CDR3 residues: CASSTRASSYEQYF. CDR3 sequence (DNA): TGTGCCAGCAGCACCCGGGCGAGCTCCTACGAGCAGTACTTC.

As to this clonotype: A read error may produce the germline difference seen at one junction end. The rearrangement links TRBV5-4 to TRBJ2-3, with a weak D call TRBD2 (6 bases). The CDR3 covers 14 residues. Germline V gives CDR1 SGHNT, CDR2 YYREEE (reference sequence). Written as DNA, the CDR3 is TGTGCCAGCAGCGCACTAGCTTTCACAGATGCGCAGTATTTT. Translation gives CASSALAFTDAQYF.

As for this clonotype: The CDR3 does not end in the conserved phenylalanine or tryptophan, so this is likely a read error. J is TRBJ1-2 and V is TRBV15; D is possibly TRBD1 (6 bases). This CDR3 has 14 residues. V was clipped by 3 bases and J by 6 bases, with 14 bases between them. Germline V lookup: CDR1 LNHNV, CDR2 YYDKDF (reference sequence). The DNA for the CDR3 is TGTGCCACCAGCAGTAAGAGGCCAGGGGATGGCTACACCTCC. Translation gives CATSSKRPGDGYTS.

The V and J genes are TRBV5-1 and TRBJ2-3; 12 nucleotides align to TRBD2. The length of the CDR3 is 17 residues. The germline CDR1 and CDR2 sequences are SGHRS and YFSETQ. Trimming removed 1 base from V and 4 bases from J; junction bases left unmatched: 7. In DNA, the CDR3 is TGCGCCAGCAGCTTGCCCCTAGCGGGAGGGCCTTCAGATACGCAGTATTTT. Amino acid sequence: CASSLPLAGGPSDTQYF.

The CDR3 protein is CSARDSSAGGYEQYF. DNA for the CDR3: TGCAGTGCTAGAGATAGCAGCGCAGGGGGGTACGAGCAGTACTTC. V gene TRBV20-1 combines with J gene TRBJ2-7; a weak D match, TRBD1 (7 bases). Germline V gene data show CDR1 as DFQATT and CDR2 as SNEGSKA (reference sequence). V lost 0 bases and J 4 bases, leaving 16 bases between the germline ends. This CDR3 has 15 amino acids.

This sequence joins TRBV10-3 and TRBJ2-3; TRBD2 matches at 7 bases. J was trimmed by 2 bases and V by 0 bases; bases with no gene match: 2. Germline V lookup: CDR1 ENHRY, CDR2 SYGVKD. The CDR3 extends over 15 amino acids. DNA for the CDR3: TGTGCCATCAGTGAGTCCACTAGCGACACAGATACGCAGTATTTT. This encodes CAISESTSDTDTQYF.

The rearrangement uses TRBV12-3 or TRBV12-4 and TRBJ1-2, with TRBD1 matching over 7 bases. V shed 9 bases, J shed 1 base, and the junction held 14 bases outside the gene matches. The CDR3 extends over 16 amino acids. CDR3 nucleotide sequence: TGTGCCAGTAACAGCGGAGGGACAGCGGGTAACTATGGCTACACCTTC. Translated, it gives CASNSGGTAGNYGYTF.

This clonotype was seen repeatedly, ten times or more. The J gene is TRBJ1-4, the V gene TRBV25-1; D ambiguous. V was clipped by 2 bases and J by 10 bases, with 14 bases between them. Germline V lookup: CDR1 MGHDK, CDR2 SYGVNS. CDR3 size: 14 residues. The CDR3 DNA sequence: TGTGCCAGCAGTGAAAACAGCGCGCTGGTAAAACTGTTTTTT. Its protein is CASSENSALVKLFF.

This clonotype has ten or more counts. The genes are TRBV5-1 and TRBJ2-1; 8 bases align to TRBD2. After removal of 0 bases from V and 8 bases from J, the junction contained 13 bases not matched to a gene. The CDR3 has 17 residues. CDR1 and CDR2 (germline): SGHRS, YFSETQ. This CDR3 reads CASSLEVSGGSVDEQFF. In DNA, the CDR3 is TGCGCCAGCAGCTTGGAGGTGAGCGGGGGCTCGGTCGATGAGCAGTTCTTC.

The rearrangement uses TRBV15 and TRBJ2-7; TRBD1 might be the D (6 bases). This CDR3 is 15 amino acids long. Germline CDR1 reads LNHNV; CDR2 reads YYDKDF (reference sequence). Trimming shortened V by 2 bases and J by 3 bases, and 14 bases separated the two germline ends. CDR3 sequence reads: CATSRTGTLVYEQYF. Here the CDR3 DNA reads TGTGCCACCAGCAGAACCGGGACACTCGTCTACGAGCAGTACTTC.

The chain links TRBV19 to TRBJ2-6; the D is unclear. CDR3 length equals 15 residues. Germline V lookup: CDR1 LNHDA, CDR2 SQIVND (reference sequence). V dropped 5 bases and J dropped 0 bases, with 8 bases sitting between them. DNA of the CDR3: TGTGCCAGTAGTCCACAAGCCTCTGGGGCCAACGTCCTGACTTTC. This codes for CASSPQASGANVLTF.

This chain connects TRBV2 to TRBJ1-1; D not resolved. Deletions cut 3 bases from V and 1 base from J, with 6 bases between. Germline V CDR1 and CDR2: SNHLY, FYNNEI. The CDR3 spans 13 residues. The CDR3 region is CASSDQANTEAFF. For the CDR3, the DNA is TGTGCCAGCAGTGATCAGGCGAACACTGAAGCTTTCTTT.

This chain uses TRBV4-1 with TRBJ1-1; D remains ambiguous. The CDR3 extends over 15 amino acids. Germline V gene sequence: CDR1 MGHRA, CDR2 YSYEKL. With 0 bases removed from V and 0 bases from J, the gap between germline ends came to 8 bases. DNA of the CDR3: TGCGCCAGCAGCCAAGATTACCGGATGAACACTGAAGCTTTCTTT. This encodes CASSQDYRMNTEAFF.